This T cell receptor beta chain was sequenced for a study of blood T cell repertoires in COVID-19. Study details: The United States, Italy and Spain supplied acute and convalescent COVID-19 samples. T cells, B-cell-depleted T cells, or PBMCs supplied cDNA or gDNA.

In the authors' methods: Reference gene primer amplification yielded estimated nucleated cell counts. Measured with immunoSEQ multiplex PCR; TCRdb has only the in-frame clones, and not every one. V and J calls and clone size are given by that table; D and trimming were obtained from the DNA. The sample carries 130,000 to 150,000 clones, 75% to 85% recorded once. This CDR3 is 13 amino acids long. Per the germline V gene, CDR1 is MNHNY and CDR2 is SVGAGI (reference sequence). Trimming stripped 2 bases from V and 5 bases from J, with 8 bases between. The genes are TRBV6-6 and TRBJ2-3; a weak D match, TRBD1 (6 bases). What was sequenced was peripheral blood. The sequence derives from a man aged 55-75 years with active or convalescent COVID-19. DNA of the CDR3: TGTGCCAGCAGTTACAAGGGGGAAGATACGCAGTATTTT. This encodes CASSYKGEDTQYF.